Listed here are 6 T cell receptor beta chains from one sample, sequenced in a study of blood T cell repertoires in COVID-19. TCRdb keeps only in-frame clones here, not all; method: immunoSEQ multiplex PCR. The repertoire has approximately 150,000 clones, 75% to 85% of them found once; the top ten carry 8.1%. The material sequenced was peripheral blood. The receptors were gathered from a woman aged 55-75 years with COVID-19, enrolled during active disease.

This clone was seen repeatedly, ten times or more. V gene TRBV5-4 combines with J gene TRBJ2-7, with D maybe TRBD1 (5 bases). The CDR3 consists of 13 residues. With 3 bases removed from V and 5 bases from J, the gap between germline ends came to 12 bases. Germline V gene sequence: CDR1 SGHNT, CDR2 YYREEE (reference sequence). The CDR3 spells CASSSQGLDEQYF. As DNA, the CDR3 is TGTGCCAGCAGCTCGCAGGGTCTGGACGAGCAGTACTTC.

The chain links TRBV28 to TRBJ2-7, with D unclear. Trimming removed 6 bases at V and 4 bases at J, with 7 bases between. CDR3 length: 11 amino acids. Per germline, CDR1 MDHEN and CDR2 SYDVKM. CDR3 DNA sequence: TGTGCCAGCAGGACTTTTTACGAGCAGTACTTC. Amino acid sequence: CASRTFYEQYF.

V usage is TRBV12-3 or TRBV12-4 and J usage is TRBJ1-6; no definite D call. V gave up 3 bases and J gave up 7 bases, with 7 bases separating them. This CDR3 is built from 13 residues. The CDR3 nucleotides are TGTGCCAGCAGTTTTAACGAGAATTCACCCCTCCACTTT. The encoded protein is CASSFNENSPLHF.

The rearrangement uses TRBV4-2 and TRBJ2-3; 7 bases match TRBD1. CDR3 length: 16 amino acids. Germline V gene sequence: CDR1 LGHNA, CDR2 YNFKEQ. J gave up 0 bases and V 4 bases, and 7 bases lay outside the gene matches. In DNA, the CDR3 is TGTGCCAGCAGCCCGGGGACAGCTACTAGCACAGATACGCAGTATTTT. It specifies CASSPGTATSTDTQYF.

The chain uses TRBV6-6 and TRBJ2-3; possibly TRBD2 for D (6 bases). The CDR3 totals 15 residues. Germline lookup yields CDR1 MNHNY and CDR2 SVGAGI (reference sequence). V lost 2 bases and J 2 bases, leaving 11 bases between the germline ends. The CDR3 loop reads CASSYTGGVTDTQYF. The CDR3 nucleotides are TGTGCCAGCAGTTACACGGGCGGGGTCACAGATACGCAGTATTTT.

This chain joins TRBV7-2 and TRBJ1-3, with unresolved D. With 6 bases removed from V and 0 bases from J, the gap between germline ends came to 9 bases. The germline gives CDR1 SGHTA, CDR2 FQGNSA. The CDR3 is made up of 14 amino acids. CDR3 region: CASSPSISGNTIYF. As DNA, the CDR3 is TGTGCCAGCAGTCCTAGCATCTCTGGAAACACCATATATTTT.